A selection of T cell receptor beta chains follows, all from one sample in a study of shared clonotypes between healthy human individuals. Sequencing used immunoSEQ multiplex PCR; TCRdb keeps in-frame clones, though not all of them. The sample has 2 million to 3 million clones, over 85% seen once. Material: naive CD4+ T cells from PBMCs. These receptors were collected from a man between 18 and 29 years old in good health. Some clones in this sample may be carry-over from other donors' samples. Each CDR3 is given with its conserved first and last residue. The order of the fields is D gene, V gene, clone size, J gene, CDR3 DNA, CDR3 protein. The D gene is left open where the match is weak. Size tells how often a clone was seen (once, few, many) or the class of an expanded clone, and some rows leave it out.

.	TRBV10-2	.	TRBJ2-5	TGCGCCAGCAGTGAGGGGACTGGGGGCGGGAAGACCCAGTACTTC	CASSEGTGGGKTQYF
TRBD1	TRBV4-1	.	TRBJ1-2	TGCGCCAGCAGCTTCGGGACAGGGAATGGCTACACCTTC	CASSFGTGNGYTF
.	TRBV4-2	.	TRBJ1-2	TGTGCCAGCAGCCAAGTTGGGACAAGTACGAATTATGGCTACACCTTC	CASSQVGTSTNYGYTF
TRBD2	TRBV18	.	TRBJ2-7	TGTGCCAGCTCACTCGGGACTAGCGGGGCCCTCTCCTACGAGCAGTACTTC	CASSLGTSGALSYEQYF
.	TRBV29-1	.	TRBJ2-3	TGCAGCGAACGAAGAGACGGCCGCACAGATACGCAGTATTTT	CSERRDGRTDTQYF
TRBD1	TRBV18	.	TRBJ2-7	TGTGCCAGCTCACCGCGACAGGGTACCTACGAGCAGTACTTC	CASSPRQGTYEQYF
.	TRBV4-2	.	TRBJ1-4	TGTGCCAGCAGCCAAGTGGGCCCAGTACAGGAAAAACTGTTTTTT	CASSQVGPVQEKLFF
.	TRBV30	.	TRBJ1-5	TGTGCCTGGAGTGAGGACAGCTATCAGCCCCAGCATTTT	CAWSEDSYQPQHF
TRBD2	TRBV9	.	TRBJ2-1	TGTGCCAGCAGCACCCGGACTAGCGGGAGCAATGAGCAGTTCTTC	CASSTRTSGSNEQFF
TRBD1	TRBV7-2	.	TRBJ1-5	TGTGCCAGCAGCCCGTGGGGACAGGGGGGCAATCAGCCCCAGCATTTT	CASSPWGQGGNQPQHF
TRBD1	TRBV5-1	.	TRBJ2-4	TGCGCCAGCAGCTTGGCAGGGGGCCAAAACATTCAGTACTTC	CASSLAGGQNIQYF
.	TRBV20-1	.	TRBJ1-4	TGCAGTGCTAGCCTAAATGAAAAACTGTTTTTT	CSASLNEKLFF
.	TRBV7-2	.	TRBJ2-7	TGTGCCAGCAGCTACGGCCCCCTTCGGGCGGCGCACTTC	CASSYGPLRAAHF
.	TRBV6-6	once	TRBJ2-7	TGTGCCAGCAGTTACTCGGGCGTGACCTACGAGCAGTACTTC	CASSYSGVTYEQYF
.	TRBV18	.	TRBJ2-7	TGTGCCAGCTCAGCTGACAGACTTACCTACGAGCAGTACTTC	CASSADRLTYEQYF
.	TRBV28	.	TRBJ1-4	TGTGCCAGCACGGGGAATGAAAAACTGTTTTTT	CASTGNEKLFF
.	TRBV19	.	TRBJ2-5	TGTGCCAGTAGTATCGGGTACAGTGGAGAGACCCAGTACTTC	CASSIGYSGETQYF
.	TRBV28	.	TRBJ1-2	TGTGCCAGCAGTCCAACCGGGAACTATGGCTACACCTTC	CASSPTGNYGYTF
TRBD1	TRBV7-9	.	TRBJ2-2	TGTGCCAGCAGCTTAATACAGGGGAAGAACACCGGGGAGCTGTTTTTT	CASSLIQGKNTGELFF
TRBD1	TRBV5-8	once	TRBJ2-7	TGTGCCAGCAGCCAGGGGGTCAACTCCTACGAGCAGTACTTC	CASSQGVNSYEQYF
.	TRBV19	.	TRBJ1-1	TGTGCCAGTAGGATTGACGGATACACTGAAGCTTTCTTT	CASRIDGYTEAFF
.	TRBV10-1	.	TRBJ2-7	TGCGCCAGCAGTGAGACGGGGCAGGGCTACGAGCAGTACTTC	CASSETGQGYEQYF
TRBD1	TRBV28	.	TRBJ2-5	TGTGCCAGCAGTTTGACAGGGCACCAAGAGACCCAGTACTTC	CASSLTGHQETQYF
.	TRBV29-1	few	TRBJ1-1	TGCAGCGTAACACATCGACAGGTGGACACTGAAGCTTTCTTT	CSVTHRQVDTEAFF
.	TRBV7-8	.	TRBJ1-1	TGTGCCAGCAGCTTAAATTGGGGGAACACTGAAGCTTTCTTT	CASSLNWGNTEAFF
.	TRBV7-6	once	TRBJ1-2	TGTGCCAGCAGCGGCGTAGGGGCTGCTCCTGGGGGCTACACCTTC	CASSGVGAAPGGYTF
.	TRBV29-1	.	TRBJ1-1	TGCAGCGTTGCCCCGCCGTTTGGGGGTCTCGGTGAAGCTTTCTTT	CSVAPPFGGLGEAFF
TRBD1	TRBV14	.	TRBJ1-4	TGTGCCAGCGGCAGCCCGGGACAGGGTCATGAAAAACTGTTTTTT	CASGSPGQGHEKLFF
.	TRBV11-1	.	TRBJ1-5	TGTGCCAGCAGCTTAGACTACAGGGCCGGGCAGCCCCAGCATTTT	CASSLDYRAGQPQHF
.	TRBV28	few	TRBJ1-3	TGTGCCAGCGGGGGTCCTGGAAACACCATATATTTT	CASGGPGNTIYF
.	TRBV6-1	.	TRBJ2-6	TGTGCCAGCGACGAGAGCTCTGGGGCCAACGTCCTGACTTTC	CASDESSGANVLTF
.	TRBV28	.	TRBJ1-5	TGTGCCAGCAGTTTGGGGGATCGAAGCAATCAGCCCCAGCATTTT	CASSLGDRSNQPQHF
TRBD2	TRBV2	.	TRBJ2-1	TGTGCCAGCAACGCACTAGCGGGCGACTACAATGAGCAGTTCTTC	CASNALAGDYNEQFF
.	TRBV28	.	TRBJ2-7	TGTGCCAGCAGTACCGACAGCTACGAGCAGTACTTC	CASSTDSYEQYF
TRBD1	TRBV4-1	.	TRBJ1-2	TGCGCCAGCAGCCACCTCCTAAAGAGACAGGGTCGGGGCTATGGCTACACCTTC	CASSHLLKRQGRGYGYTF
TRBD1	TRBV7-9	once	TRBJ2-7	TGTGCCAGCAGCTTAGTCACCGGGACAGGGACCTACGAGCAGTACTTC	CASSLVTGTGTYEQYF
.	TRBV27	.	TRBJ2-1	TGTGCCAGCAGCGGTACTGGAGAGCAGTTCTTC	CASSGTGEQFF
.	TRBV28	.	TRBJ1-4	TGTGCCAGCAGTTTGGCGGCCTCCCAGGATGAAAAACTGTTTTTT	CASSLAASQDEKLFF
.	TRBV18	.	TRBJ2-7	TGTGCCAGCTCACCACCGGGGGGGGCCCTCCTCTCCTACGAGCAGTACTTC	CASSPPGGALLSYEQYF
.	TRBV28	.	TRBJ2-7	TGTGCCAGCAGCGCCGGAATCCCTACGAGGGAGCAGTACTTC	CASSAGIPTREQYF
TRBD2	TRBV5-1	.	TRBJ2-1	TGCGCCAGCAGTGGACTAGCGGGAGTAAGCAATGAGCAGTTCTTC	CASSGLAGVSNEQFF
.	TRBV7-2	.	TRBJ1-6	TGTGCCAGCAGCCCCCGGGAGGTCTATTCACCCCTCCACTTT	CASSPREVYSPLHF
.	TRBV11-2	.	TRBJ2-3	TGTGCCAGCAGCCTCCCGAGGGGCCCGAGCGGCACAGATACGCAGTATTTT	CASSLPRGPSGTDTQYF
.	TRBV5-1	.	TRBJ2-3	TGCGCCAGCAGCTTGTCCGGTACGCAGTATTTT	CASSLSGTQYF
.	TRBV2	.	TRBJ1-5	TGTGCCAGCATGGCGGGGGCAAATCAGCCCCAGCATTTT	CASMAGANQPQHF
.	TRBV7-2	once	TRBJ1-2	TGTGCCAGCAGAGCAGTTGGCCAGATCAACTATGGCTACACCTTC	CASRAVGQINYGYTF
.	TRBV19	.	TRBJ1-5	TGTGCCAGTAGTCATTCACGGGGGGCCAGCAATCAGCCCCAGCATTTT	CASSHSRGASNQPQHF
.	TRBV7-2	once	TRBJ1-2	TGTGCCAGCAGCTTAGTCGAAACAGGGACCGGAGGCTACACCTTC	CASSLVETGTGGYTF
.	TRBV6-5	once	TRBJ2-7	TGTGCCAGCAGTTACTCGGGTCGACAGACCTACGAGCAGTACTTC	CASSYSGRQTYEQYF
.	TRBV7-9	once	TRBJ2-1	TGTGCCAGCAGCTTAAGAGGGGCGGGTTACAATGAGCAGTTCTTC	CASSLRGAGYNEQFF
.	TRBV10-3	.	TRBJ1-5	TGTGCCATCGGGGGATTGACTAGCAATCAGCCCCAGCATTTT	CAIGGLTSNQPQHF
.	TRBV6-5	once	TRBJ1-6	TGTGCCAGCAGTTACAAGTCGGGGGAGTATTCACCCCTCCACTTT	CASSYKSGEYSPLHF
.	TRBV5-1	.	TRBJ2-2	TGCGCCAGCAGCTTGCCGTCGACGGCCGACACCGGGGAGCTGTTTTTT	CASSLPSTADTGELFF
.	TRBV28	.	TRBJ1-5	TGTGCCAGCAGTATCGTTAGCAATCAGCCCCAGCATTTT	CASSIVSNQPQHF